Listed below are T cell receptor beta chains from one sample, sequenced in a study of early stage breast cancer tumors. Sequenced by immunoSEQ multiplex PCR; TCRdb stores in-frame clones only, minus some. The data show 25,000 to 35,000 clones, 75% to 85% seen once. Sample: blood. The origin of the receptors is a person aged 55 to 75 with breast cancer. Both conserved end residues are part of each CDR3. Fields, in order: V gene, J gene, D gene, CDR3 length, clone size, CDR3 DNA, CDR3 protein. The D gene is left open where the match is weak. Not all rows give a size; the values are once, few, many and, for expanded clones, a class.

TRBV25-1,TRBJ2-1,TRBD1,13,NA,TGTGCCAGCAGTGAGACAGGGGCCTACGAGCAGTTCTTC,CASSETGAYEQFF
TRBV10-3,TRBJ2-1,TRBD2,17,NA,TGTGCCATCAGCGGAACCCCTCCGGGACTAGCGGGAGATGAGCAGTTCTTC,CAISGTPPGLAGDEQFF
TRBV7-3,TRBJ2-5,NA,14,NA,TGTGCCAGCAGCTTAAACCCAGGGCAAGAGACCCAGTACTTC,CASSLNPGQETQYF
TRBV5-1,TRBJ1-2,TRBD1,14,NA,TGCGCCAGCAGCACCGGGACAGGGGATGGGGGCTACACCTTC,CASSTGTGDGGYTF
TRBV7-6,TRBJ2-7,TRBD1,14,few,TGTGCCAGCAGCTTAGGCTCAGGGGGCGACGAGCAGTACTTC,CASSLGSGGDEQYF
TRBV21-1,TRBJ1-2,NA,14,few,TGTGCCAGCAGCAAGGCCTTAACTAACTATGGCTACACCTTC,CASSKALTNYGYTF
TRBV4-3,TRBJ1-1,NA,13,NA,TGCGCCAGCAGCCAAGAATTAAACACTGAAGCTTTCTTT,CASSQELNTEAFF
TRBV7-2,TRBJ1-2,NA,15,NA,TGTGCCAGCAGCCCCATGGGCGGGGGGAACTCTGGCTACACCTTC,CASSPMGGGNSGYTF
TRBV5-4,TRBJ1-2,NA,12,NA,TGTGCCAGCAGCTTGTACAGCTATGGCTACACCTTC,CASSLYSYGYTF
TRBV6-6,TRBJ2-2,TRBD1,15,few,TGTGCCAGCAGTTCCACGGGACAGTGGGCCGGGGAGCTGTTTTTT,CASSSTGQWAGELFF
TRBV11-1,TRBJ1-1,TRBD1,16,NA,TGTGCCAGCAGCTCCCGAGAGGGACAGGGGGACACTGAAGCTTTCTTT,CASSSREGQGDTEAFF
TRBV14,TRBJ1-1,NA,14,few,TGTGCCAGCAGCCGGCTAGGACAAGCCACTGAAGCTTTCTTT,CASSRLGQATEAFF
TRBV29-1,TRBJ2-7,TRBD2,14,NA,TGCAGCGTTCAGAGACTAGCATCGGTCCACGAGCAGTACTTC,CSVQRLASVHEQYF
TRBV30,TRBJ1-4,TRBD1,14,NA,TGTGCCTGGAGTACCGGGACAGCTAATGAAAAACTGTTTTTT,CAWSTGTANEKLFF
TRBV10-3,TRBJ2-7,NA,16,NA,TGTGCCATCAGTGAGTCGAGGACAGCCTTTTCCTACGAGCAGTACTTC,CAISESRTAFSYEQYF
TRBV15,TRBJ1-2,NA,16,NA,TGTGCCACCAGCAGAGATCAGGCAGGGCAGGGGTATGGCTACACCTTC,CATSRDQAGQGYGYTF
TRBV19,TRBJ1-2,NA,12,NA,TGTGCCACCCTACACTCCACGGGAGGCTACACCTTC,CATLHSTGGYTF
TRBV9,TRBJ2-2,NA,15,once,TGTGCCAGCAGCGTAGCTTCGGGGAACACCGGGGAGCTGTTTTTT,CASSVASGNTGELFF
TRBV5-5,TRBJ1-5,NA,14,NA,TGTGCCAGCAGCTCGGGAGGCCGCAATCAGCCCCAGCATTTT,CASSSGGRNQPQHF
TRBV11-2,TRBJ2-5,TRBD1,15,NA,TGTGCCAGCAGCCCGAGACAGGGTCTACGAGAGACCCAGTACTTC,CASSPRQGLRETQYF
TRBV5-6,TRBJ1-1,NA,13,NA,TGTGCCAGCAGCCCGTACTGGGGGGCTGAAGCTTTCTTT,CASSPYWGAEAFF
TRBV18,TRBJ1-5,NA,17,few,TGTGCCAGCTCACGGGACACCACCTTGGGAGGCAATCAGCCCCAGCATTTT,CASSRDTTLGGNQPQHF
TRBV19,TRBJ2-7,NA,17,NA,TGTGCCAGTAGTATAGGCCCAGGGTCTTGGAAGTCCTACGAGCAGTACTTC,CASSIGPGSWKSYEQYF
TRBV11-2,TRBJ2-7,TRBD2,14,NA,TGTGCCAGCAGCGAGACTAGCGGCTACGCAGAGCAGTACTTC,CASSETSGYAEQYF
TRBV6-1,TRBJ2-3,NA,15,NA,TGTGCCAGCAGTCGACAGTCCAGGGGCACAGATACGCAGTATTTT,CASSRQSRGTDTQYF
TRBV5-5,TRBJ1-3,TRBD1,15,once,TGTGCCAGCAGCCCGGGACAGTTCTCTGGAAACACCATATATTTT,CASSPGQFSGNTIYF
TRBV7-2,TRBJ2-7,TRBD1,14,NA,TGTGCCAGCAGCCCCCGACAGGGTACCTACGAGCAGTACTTC,CASSPRQGTYEQYF
TRBV7-2,TRBJ2-5,NA,14,NA,TGTGCCAGCAGCCCGGACTACCGGCAAGAGACCCAGTACTTC,CASSPDYRQETQYF
TRBV6-1,TRBJ2-7,NA,14,NA,TGTGCCAGCAGTGAACAAGGCGGAGCCTACGAGCAGTACTTC,CASSEQGGAYEQYF
TRBV4-3,TRBJ2-7,NA,15,NA,TGCGCCAGCAGCCAAGATCCAGGAGGTAAATACGAGCAGTACTTC,CASSQDPGGKYEQYF
TRBV9,TRBJ2-3,TRBD2,14,NA,TGTGCCAGCAGCGTTAGCGGGAAGGCAGATACGCAGTATTTT,CASSVSGKADTQYF
TRBV27,TRBJ2-3,TRBD2,16,medium-sized,TGTGCCAGCAGTCCGGGGACTAGCGCAAGCACAGATACGCAGTATTTT,CASSPGTSASTDTQYF
TRBV4-1,TRBJ2-7,TRBD1,15,NA,TGCGCCAGCAGCCCTCGGGACAGAAGCTCCTACGAGCAGTACTTC,CASSPRDRSSYEQYF
TRBV5-4,TRBJ2-5,TRBD1,15,NA,TGTGCCAGCAGCCTAGGACAGGGGCCCCAAGAGACCCAGTACTTC,CASSLGQGPQETQYF
TRBV9,TRBJ2-7,TRBD1,15,NA,TGTGCCAGCAGCCTAGGACAGGAATTAAACTACGAGCAGTACTTC,CASSLGQELNYEQYF
TRBV7-8,TRBJ2-1,TRBD2,15,NA,TGTGCCAGCAGCCCCCGGGGACTAGCCGTAAATGAGCAGTTCTTC,CASSPRGLAVNEQFF
TRBV7-3,TRBJ2-2,TRBD2,14,once,TGTGCCAGCAGCTTATCGGGGAGGGCCGGGGAGCTGTTTTTT,CASSLSGRAGELFF
TRBV18,TRBJ2-7,NA,13,few,TGTGCCAGCTCACCATACGTCACGGACGAGCAGTACTTC,CASSPYVTDEQYF
TRBV7-6,TRBJ2-7,NA,16,NA,TGTGCCAGCAGCCTCGCGAGCGCGGAAAGCTCCTACGAGCAGTACTTC,CASSLASAESSYEQYF
TRBV9,TRBJ1-2,TRBD1,15,NA,TGTGCCAGCAGCCTTAGGGGACAGGGAATAGGCGGCTACACCTTC,CASSLRGQGIGGYTF
TRBV12-2,TRBJ2-2,NA,18,NA,TGTGCAAGTCGCTTAGAACTAGCGGGGGCCCCGAACACCGGGGAGCTGTTTTTT,CASRLELAGAPNTGELFF
TRBV11-3,TRBJ2-3,NA,13,NA,TGTGCCAGCAGCACAGAGAGCACAGATACGCAGTATTTT,CASSTESTDTQYF
TRBV30,TRBJ2-7,NA,15,NA,TGTGCCTGGAGTGGTGCTTCGGTTCGCACCTACGAGCAGTACTTC,CAWSGASVRTYEQYF
TRBV5-1,TRBJ2-1,TRBD2,14,NA,TGCGCCAGCAGCTTAGTAGCGGGACTCGATGAGCAGTTCTTC,CASSLVAGLDEQFF
TRBV30,TRBJ2-5,NA,14,NA,TGTGCCTTCACGGGTCAGGGGGGCCAAGAGACCCAGTACTTC,CAFTGQGGQETQYF
TRBV5-1,TRBJ2-2,NA,16,NA,TGCGCCAGCAGCTTGCGGGTCAGGGGGAACACCGGGGAGCTGTTTTTT,CASSLRVRGNTGELFF
TRBV5-1,TRBJ2-5,NA,14,NA,TGCGCCAGCAGCCTCTCTACCGCCCAAGAGACCCAGTACTTC,CASSLSTAQETQYF
TRBV25-1,TRBJ1-2,TRBD1,15,NA,TGTGCCAGCAGTGAATGGGACAGGGGAACCTATGGCTACACCTTC,CASSEWDRGTYGYTF